This record covers a single T cell receptor beta chain. This clone was counted once. Its antigen remains unidentified. No base qualities exist here, and no much larger clone lies one base off it. Other DNA sequences in this specimen translate into the identical CDR3. TCRbeta CDR3 regions were amplified from genomic DNA by means of the immunoSEQ Assay, a bias-controlled multiplex PCR. On the study's bioinformatics: Within the assay, amplification of reference gene primers was used to estimate how many nucleated cells each sample contained. Sequence reads were collapsed and filtered to measure the absolute abundance of every unique TCRbeta CDR3 rearrangement. Productive Simpson clonality was computed per sample as the square root of Simpson's diversity index over productive rearrangements. The table comes from immuneACCESS by way of TCRdb, which keeps in-frame sequences with V and J called. Part of the clones is missing from these tables; in studies checked, under half for an unresolved V gene and the rest for unknown reasons. The D gene and trimming were derived from the DNA, and the V and J assignments and clone size from that table. The sample data list approximately 260,000 clones, and about 91% of these were observed just once. The top ten constitute more than 1% of the sample.

The sample is drawn from a study of blood T cell repertoires in COVID-19 (dated by TCRdb to the early 2020s). Background for the entire study: Samples covering the acute and convalescent phases of COVID-19 were provided by collaborators in the United States, Italy and Spain. Nearly every sample came with metadata listing a de-identified subject ID, COVID-19 status, age in years and sex. A freely available public database, intended as a resource for researchers studying the immune response to SARS-CoV-2, is where the repertoires were released. Where available, HLA class I and class II types were taken from metadata supplied by the sample provider and were not determined by assay-based typing. The samples were drawn from the first 160 participants of the ongoing ImmuneRACE study and from 950 to 1,500 subjects provided by 6 global collaborators. Subjects who had been exposed to COVID-19, were actively infected with it, or had recovered from it provided the deeply sampled blood TCRbeta repertoires that made up the dataset. The prospective study material was composed of cDNA or gDNA derived from T cells, B-cell-depleted T cells, or PBMCs. General findings and caveats noted by the study authors: The amount of clinical and demographic metadata varied by source and participant and was provided uncurated.

Enrolling through a virtual design, the prospective study's participants ranged in age from roughly 18 to 95 years and lived across roughly 23 United States geographic areas. Cohort assignment in the prospective study relied on participant-reported clinical history from a screening survey and a study questionnaire. In the prospective study, whole blood, serum and a nasopharyngeal or oropharyngeal swab were collected from each participant by mobile phlebotomists. Participants in the prospective study had the option to provide additional blood draws and questionnaires over a roughly 2-month period. Prospective study blood samples were shipped either frozen or at room temperature before DNA extraction. The TCR originated in a woman aged 40 to 55 with acute COVID-19. What was sequenced was PBMCs or T cells enriched from blood (not recorded which).

The CDR3 region has the sequence CASSLQGNTEAFF. DNA sequence: TGTGCCAGCAGTCTTCAGGGGAACACTGAAGCTTTCTTT. Recombination connected TRBV28 to TRBJ1-1; a weak D assignment points to TRBD1 (5 bases agree). V gives up 5 bases and J gives up 1 base, and the segment between their germline ends measures 8 bases. Measured from the cysteine to the phenylalanine, the CDR3 is 13 residues long. The sequence is cut down to CDR3 DNA, 39 bases in frame from base 1. The germline V gene yields MDHEN for CDR1 and SYDVKM for CDR2.